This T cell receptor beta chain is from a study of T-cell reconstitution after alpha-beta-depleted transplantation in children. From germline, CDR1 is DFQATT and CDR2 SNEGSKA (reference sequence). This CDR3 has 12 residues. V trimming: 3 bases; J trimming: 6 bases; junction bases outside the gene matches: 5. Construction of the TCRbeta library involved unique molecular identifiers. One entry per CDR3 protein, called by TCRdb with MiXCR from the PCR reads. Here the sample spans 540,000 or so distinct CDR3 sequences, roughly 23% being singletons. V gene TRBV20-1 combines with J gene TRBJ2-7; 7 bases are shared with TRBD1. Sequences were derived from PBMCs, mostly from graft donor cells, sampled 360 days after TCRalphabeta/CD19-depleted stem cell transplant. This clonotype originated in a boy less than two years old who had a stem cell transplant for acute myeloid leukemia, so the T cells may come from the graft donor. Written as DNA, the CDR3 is TGCAGTGCTAGTGGACAGGATGGCGAGCAGTACGTC. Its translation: CSASGQDGEQYV.